This TCR beta chain was identified during a study of cytomegalovirus exposure and HLA in healthy donors. General study points: What TCR beta sequences reportedly achieved was accurate prediction of HLA-A and HLA-B alleles in most subjects. The study designated 150 to 200 TCR beta chains cytomegalovirus-associated.

Trimming took 2 bases from V and 0 from J, leaving 8 bases between them. The CDR3 spans 15 residues. In germline, CDR1 is ENHRY, CDR2 SYGVKD. Both 60 Vbeta primers and 13 Jbeta primers went into the PCR. TCRdb's copy holds only in-frame clones and misses some; the assay was immunoSEQ multiplex PCR. Of tens of thousands of clones in the sample, around nine tenths are singletons; the top ten hold about a tenth. About this clone itself: What it binds is unknown.

The specimen sequenced was PBMCs. J is TRBJ1-3 and V is TRBV10-3; the D gene is possibly TRBD1 (6 bases). The source is a young man in good health and CMV-seropositive. The CDR3, as DNA: TGTGCCATCAGTGAGACAGGGCCCTCTGGAAACACCATATATTTT. This gives the protein CAISETGPSGNTIYF.